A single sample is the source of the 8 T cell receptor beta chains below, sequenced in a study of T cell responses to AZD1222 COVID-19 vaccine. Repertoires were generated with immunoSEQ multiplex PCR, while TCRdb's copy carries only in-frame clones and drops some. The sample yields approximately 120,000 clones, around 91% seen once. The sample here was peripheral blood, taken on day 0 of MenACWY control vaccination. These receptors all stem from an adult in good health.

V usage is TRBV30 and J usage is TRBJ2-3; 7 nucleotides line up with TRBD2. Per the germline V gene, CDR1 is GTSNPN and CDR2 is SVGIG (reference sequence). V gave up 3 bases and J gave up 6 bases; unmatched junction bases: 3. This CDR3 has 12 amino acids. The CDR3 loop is CAWSGGTDTQYF. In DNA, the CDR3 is TGTGCCTGGAGCGGGGGGACGGATACGCAGTATTTT.

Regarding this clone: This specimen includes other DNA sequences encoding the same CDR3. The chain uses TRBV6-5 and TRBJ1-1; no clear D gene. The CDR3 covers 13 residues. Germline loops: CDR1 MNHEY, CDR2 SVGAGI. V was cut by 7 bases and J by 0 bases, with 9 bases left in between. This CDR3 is CASTPTVNTEAFF. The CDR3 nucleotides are TGTGCCAGCACCCCTACAGTGAACACTGAAGCTTTCTTT.

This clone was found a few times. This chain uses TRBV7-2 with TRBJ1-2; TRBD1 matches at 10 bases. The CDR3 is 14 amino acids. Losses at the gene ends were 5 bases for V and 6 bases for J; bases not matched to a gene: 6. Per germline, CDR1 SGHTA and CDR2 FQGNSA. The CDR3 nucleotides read TGTGCCAGCAGCCACAGGACAGGGGGGAATGGCTACACCTTC. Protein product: CASSHRTGGNGYTF.

CDR3 nucleotide sequence: TGTGCCAGCAGCTCGCCAGGGCAGGGGATCCCCTCCTACAATGAGCAGTTCTTC. Translation: CASSSPGQGIPSYNEQFF. The chain employs TRBV7-9 and TRBJ2-1; D is perhaps TRBD1 (6 bases). The germline gives CDR1 SEHNR, CDR2 FQNEAQ (reference sequence). Trimming took off 4 bases at V and 0 bases at J, with 19 bases between the two ends. CDR3 length: 18 amino acids.

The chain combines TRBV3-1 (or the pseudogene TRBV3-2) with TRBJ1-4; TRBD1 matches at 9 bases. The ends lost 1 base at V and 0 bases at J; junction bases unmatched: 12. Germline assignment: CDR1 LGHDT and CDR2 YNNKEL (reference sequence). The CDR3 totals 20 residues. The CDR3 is CASSQGGRTGVLSTNEKLFF. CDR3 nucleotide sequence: TGTGCCAGCAGCCAAGGAGGGCGGACAGGGGTGTTATCAACTAATGAAAAACTGTTTTTT.

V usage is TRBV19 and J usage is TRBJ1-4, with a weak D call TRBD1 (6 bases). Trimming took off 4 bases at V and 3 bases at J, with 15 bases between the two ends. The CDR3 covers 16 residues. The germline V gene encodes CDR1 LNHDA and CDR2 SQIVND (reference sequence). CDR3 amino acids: CASSNSRQAPNEKLFF. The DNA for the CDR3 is TGTGCCAGTAGTAACTCCAGACAGGCACCTAATGAAAAACTGTTTTTT. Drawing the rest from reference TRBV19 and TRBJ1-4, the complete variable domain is DGGITQSPKYLFRKEGQNVTLSCEQNLNHDAMYWYRQDPGQGLRLIYYSQIVNDFQKGDIAEGYSVSREKKESFPLTVTSAQKNPTAFYLCASSNSRQAPNEKLFFGSGTQLSVL.

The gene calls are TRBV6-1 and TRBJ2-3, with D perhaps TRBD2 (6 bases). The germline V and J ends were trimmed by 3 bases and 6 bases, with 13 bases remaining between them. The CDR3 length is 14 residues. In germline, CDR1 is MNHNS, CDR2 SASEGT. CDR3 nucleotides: TGTGCCAGCAGTGAGACCCGACTAGTTGATACGCAGTATTTT. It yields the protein CASSETRLVDTQYF.

CDR3 DNA sequence: TGCGCCAGCAGCTTGGGGAGCTCCTATAATTCACCCCTCCACTTT. The encoded protein is CASSLGSSYNSPLHF. This chain uses TRBV5-1 with TRBJ1-6; D unresolved. The germline gives CDR1 SGHRS, CDR2 YFSETQ. This CDR3 has 15 amino acids. The V end was cut by 0 bases, the J end by 0 bases, with 4 bases between.